These 5 T cell receptor beta chains were all obtained from the same sample, sequenced in a study of blood T cells in healthy people across ages. A second PCR, run for about 7 to 11 cycles, used a sample-barcoded 5' primer plus a J-beta primer mix. TCRdb analysed the 5' RACE reads with MiXCR anew, one entry per CDR3 protein. The sample shows fewer than 2,000,000 distinct CDR3 sequences, 30% to 35% of them seen only once. The sample taken for sequencing was blood. The receptors come from a woman in her 30s in good health.

The chain uses TRBV7-9 and TRBJ2-7; 8 bases are a match to TRBD1. The DNA end favors TRBJ2-5, so the J call may be wrong. The CDR3 loop spans 16 amino acids. Germline V gene data show CDR1 as SEHNR and CDR2 as FQNEAQ (reference sequence). The DNA of the CDR3 is TGTGCCAGCAGCGGACGGGCGGCAGGGGGCAGGGAGACCCAGTACTTC. This translates into CASSGRAAGGRETQYF.

The rearrangement uses TRBV30 and TRBJ2-2; a possible D gene is TRBD1 (6 bases). The V and J ends lost 7 bases and 5 bases respectively, with 8 bases between them. Germline V gives CDR1 GTSNPN, CDR2 SVGIG (reference sequence). The CDR3 loop spans 11 amino acids. In nucleotides, the CDR3 is TGTGCCTACCAGGGGACCGGGGAGCTGTTTTTT. Translated, it gives CAYQGTGELFF.

The DNA of the CDR3 is TGTGCCAGCAGTGCCGGTACATGGGGAGGCACTGAAGCTTTCTTT. Protein sequence: CASSAGTWGGTEAFF. The chain links TRBV27 to TRBJ1-1; D gene unclear. The CDR3 runs 15 residues. From germline, CDR1 is MNHEY and CDR2 SMNVEV (reference sequence). Trimming pared 5 bases from V and 4 bases from J, leaving 17 bases between.

The genes are TRBV5-1 and TRBJ1-4; TRBD1 is a possible D gene (5 bases). Per the germline V gene, CDR1 is SGHRS and CDR2 is YFSETQ. The CDR3 contains 14 residues. Trimming pared 4 bases from V and 7 bases from J, leaving 14 bases between. In DNA form, the CDR3 reads TGCGCCAGCAGCGATGAGACAGCGCGTGAAAAACTGTTTTTT. Protein sequence: CASSDETAREKLFF.

This clonotype was seen more than once but under ten times. The chain combines TRBV6-5 with TRBJ2-5, with TRBD2 matching 9 bases. V lost 7 bases, J lost 5 bases, and 14 bases stayed unmatched. The germline CDR1 and CDR2 sequences are MNHEY and SVGAGI. The CDR3 is 16 residues long. CDR3 sequence (DNA): TGTGCCAGCACCTTGTGGGCGGGAGGGCCGGAGGAGACCCAGTACTTC. This sequence encodes CASTLWAGGPEETQYF.